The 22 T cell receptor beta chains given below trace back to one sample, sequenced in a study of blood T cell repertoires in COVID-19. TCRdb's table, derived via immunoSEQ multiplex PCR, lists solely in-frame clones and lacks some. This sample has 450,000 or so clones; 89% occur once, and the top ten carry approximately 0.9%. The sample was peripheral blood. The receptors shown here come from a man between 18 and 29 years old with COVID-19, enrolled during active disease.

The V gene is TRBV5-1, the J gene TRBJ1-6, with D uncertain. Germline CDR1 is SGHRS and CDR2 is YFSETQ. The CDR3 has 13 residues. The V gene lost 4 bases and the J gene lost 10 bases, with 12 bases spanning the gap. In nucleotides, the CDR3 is TGCGCCAGCAGCAGCACTATGACCTCACCCCTCCACTTT. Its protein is CASSSTMTSPLHF.

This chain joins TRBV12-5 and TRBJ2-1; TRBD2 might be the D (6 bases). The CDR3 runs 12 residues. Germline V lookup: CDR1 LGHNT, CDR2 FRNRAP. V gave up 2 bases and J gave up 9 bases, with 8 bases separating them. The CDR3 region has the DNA TGTGCTAGTGGTTTGTTGGGAGGTGAGCAGTTCTTC. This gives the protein CASGLLGGEQFF.

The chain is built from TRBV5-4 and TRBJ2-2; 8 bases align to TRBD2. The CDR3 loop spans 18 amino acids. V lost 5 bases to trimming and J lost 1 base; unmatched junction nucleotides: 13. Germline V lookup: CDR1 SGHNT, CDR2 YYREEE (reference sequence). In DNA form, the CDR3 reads TGTGCCAGCAGTAGCGCCGGGGGGGCCTTAGTGAACACCGGGGAGCTGTTTTTT. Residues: CASSSAGGALVNTGELFF.

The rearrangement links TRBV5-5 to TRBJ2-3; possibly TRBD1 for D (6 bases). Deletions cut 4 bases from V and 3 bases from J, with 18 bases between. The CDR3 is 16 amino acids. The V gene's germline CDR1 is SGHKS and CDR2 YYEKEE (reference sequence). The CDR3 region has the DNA TGTGCCAGCAGCGCGATGGGCGACAGGATTACAGATACGCAGTATTTT. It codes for CASSAMGDRITDTQYF.

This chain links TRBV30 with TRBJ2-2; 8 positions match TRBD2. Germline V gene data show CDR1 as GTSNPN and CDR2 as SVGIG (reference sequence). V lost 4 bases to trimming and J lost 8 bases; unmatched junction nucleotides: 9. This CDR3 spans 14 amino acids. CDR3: CAWTHLAGSGELFF. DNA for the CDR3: TGTGCCTGGACCCATCTAGCGGGTTCGGGGGAGCTGTTTTTT.

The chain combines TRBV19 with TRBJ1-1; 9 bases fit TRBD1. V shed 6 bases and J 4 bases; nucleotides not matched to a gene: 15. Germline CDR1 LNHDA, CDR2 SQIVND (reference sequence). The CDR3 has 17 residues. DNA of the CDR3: TGTGCCAGTAGGACCCCGGGACAGGGATTTGTGGGCACTGAAGCTTTCTTT. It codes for CASRTPGQGFVGTEAFF.

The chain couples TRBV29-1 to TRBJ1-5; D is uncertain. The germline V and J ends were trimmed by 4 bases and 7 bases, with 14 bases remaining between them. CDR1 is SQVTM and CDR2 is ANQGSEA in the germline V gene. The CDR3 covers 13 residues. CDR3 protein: CSVGTGVGQPQHF. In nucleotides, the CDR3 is TGCAGCGTTGGAACCGGGGTGGGCCAGCCCCAGCATTTT. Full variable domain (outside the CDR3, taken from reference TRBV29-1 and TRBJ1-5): SAVISQKPSRDICQRGTSLTIQCQVDSQVTMMFWYRQQPGQSLTLIATANQGSEATYESGFVIDKFPISRPNLTFSTLTVSNMSPEDSSIYLCSVGTGVGQPQHFGDGTRLSIL.

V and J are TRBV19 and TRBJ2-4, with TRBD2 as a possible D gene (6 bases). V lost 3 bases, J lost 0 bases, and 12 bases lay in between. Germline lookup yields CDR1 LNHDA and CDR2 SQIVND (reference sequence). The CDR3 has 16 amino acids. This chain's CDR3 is CASSMGQGLAKNIQYF. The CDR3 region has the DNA TGTGCCAGTAGTATGGGGCAGGGACTAGCCAAAAACATTCAGTACTTC.

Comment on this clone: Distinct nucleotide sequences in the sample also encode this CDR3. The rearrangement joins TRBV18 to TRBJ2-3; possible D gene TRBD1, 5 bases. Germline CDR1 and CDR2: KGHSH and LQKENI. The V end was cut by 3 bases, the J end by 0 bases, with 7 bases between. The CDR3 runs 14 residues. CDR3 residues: CASSPGRSTDTQYF. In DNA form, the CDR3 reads TGTGCCAGCTCACCGGGGCGAAGCACAGATACGCAGTATTTT.

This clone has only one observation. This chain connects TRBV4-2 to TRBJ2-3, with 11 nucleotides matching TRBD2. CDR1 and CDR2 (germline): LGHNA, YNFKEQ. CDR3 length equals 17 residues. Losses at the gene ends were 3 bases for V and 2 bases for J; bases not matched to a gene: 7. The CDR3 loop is CASSHGTSGLVTDTQYF. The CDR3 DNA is TGTGCCAGCAGCCACGGGACTAGCGGCCTTGTCACAGATACGCAGTATTTT.

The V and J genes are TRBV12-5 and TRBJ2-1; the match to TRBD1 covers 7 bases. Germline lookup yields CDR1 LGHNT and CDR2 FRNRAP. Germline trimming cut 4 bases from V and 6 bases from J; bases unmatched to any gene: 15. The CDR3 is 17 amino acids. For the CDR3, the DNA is TGTGCTAGTGGTTCCTTCGGGACAGCTCGTCGGTCCAATGAGCAGTTCTTC. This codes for CASGSFGTARRSNEQFF.

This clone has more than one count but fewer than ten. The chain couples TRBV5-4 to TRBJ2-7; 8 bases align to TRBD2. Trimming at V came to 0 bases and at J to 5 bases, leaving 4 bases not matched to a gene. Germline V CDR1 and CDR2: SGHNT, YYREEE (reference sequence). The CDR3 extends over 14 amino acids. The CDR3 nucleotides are TGTGCCAGCAGCTTGGCTGCGGGAGGTCACGAGCAGTACTTC. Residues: CASSLAAGGHEQYF.

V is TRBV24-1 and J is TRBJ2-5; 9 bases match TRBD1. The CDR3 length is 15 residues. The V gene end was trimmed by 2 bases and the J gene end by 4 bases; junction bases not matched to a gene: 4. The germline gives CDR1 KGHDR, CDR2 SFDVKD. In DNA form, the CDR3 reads TGTGCCACCAGTGATTGGGGACAGGGTCCAGAGACCCAGTACTTC. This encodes CATSDWGQGPETQYF.

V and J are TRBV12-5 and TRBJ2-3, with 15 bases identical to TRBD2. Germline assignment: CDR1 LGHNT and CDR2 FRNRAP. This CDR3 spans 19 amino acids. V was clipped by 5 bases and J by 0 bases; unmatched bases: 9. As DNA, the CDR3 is TGTGCTAGTGGTAAAACCGGGACTAGCGGGGGGCTTAGCACAGATACGCAGTATTTT. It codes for CASGKTGTSGGLSTDTQYF.

This chain's CDR3 is CASSSEGRYTNTEAFF. The CDR3 region has the DNA TGCGCCAGCAGCTCAGAGGGCAGGTATACGAACACTGAAGCTTTCTTT. This chain connects TRBV4-1 to TRBJ1-1; D is undetermined. The CDR3 length is 16 residues. The ends were cut back, 5 bases at V and 1 base at J, with 17 bases in the middle. Germline V gene lookup returns CDR1 MGHRA and CDR2 YSYEKL.

The CDR3 DNA reads as TGTGCCAGCAGTCCAAGACTAGCGGGGGAAGACACAGATACGCAGTATTTT. Amino acids: CASSPRLAGEDTDTQYF. This chain links TRBV25-1 with TRBJ2-3; TRBD2 aligns across 12 bases. This CDR3 is 17 amino acids long. J was trimmed by 2 bases and V by 5 bases; bases with no gene match: 8. Germline lookup yields CDR1 MGHDK and CDR2 SYGVNS.

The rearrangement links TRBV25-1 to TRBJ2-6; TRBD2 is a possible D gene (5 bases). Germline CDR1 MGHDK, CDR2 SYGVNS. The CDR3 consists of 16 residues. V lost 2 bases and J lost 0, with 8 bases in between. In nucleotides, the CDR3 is TGTGCCAGCAGTGAACGACGGGACTCTGGGGCCAACGTCCTGACTTTC. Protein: CASSERRDSGANVLTF.

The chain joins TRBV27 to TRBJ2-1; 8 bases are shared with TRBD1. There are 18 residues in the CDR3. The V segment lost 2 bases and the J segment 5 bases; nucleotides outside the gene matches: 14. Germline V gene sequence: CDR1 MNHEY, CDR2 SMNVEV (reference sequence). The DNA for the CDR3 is TGTGCCAGCAGTTTACAATCGGCAGACAGGGGTTTAGACAATGAGCAGTTCTTC. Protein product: CASSLQSADRGLDNEQFF.

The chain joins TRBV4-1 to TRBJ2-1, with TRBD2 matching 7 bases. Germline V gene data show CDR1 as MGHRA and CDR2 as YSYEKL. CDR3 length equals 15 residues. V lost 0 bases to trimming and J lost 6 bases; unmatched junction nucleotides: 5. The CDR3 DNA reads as TGCGCCAGCAGCCAAGACCCCGGGACTACCAATGAGCAGTTCTTC. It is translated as CASSQDPGTTNEQFF.

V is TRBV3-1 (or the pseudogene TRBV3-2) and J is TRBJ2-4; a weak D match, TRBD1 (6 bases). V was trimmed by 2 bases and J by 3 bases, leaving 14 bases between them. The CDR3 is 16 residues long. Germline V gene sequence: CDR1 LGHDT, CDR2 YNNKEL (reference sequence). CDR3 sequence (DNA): TGTGCCAGCAGCCAACGTGGGGGCCGGGACAAAAACATTCAGTACTTC. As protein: CASSQRGGRDKNIQYF.

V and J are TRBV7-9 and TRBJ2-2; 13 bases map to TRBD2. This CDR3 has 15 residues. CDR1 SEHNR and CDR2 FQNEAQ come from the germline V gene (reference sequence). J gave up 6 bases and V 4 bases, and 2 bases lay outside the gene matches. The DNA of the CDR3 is TGTGCCAGCAGCTCGGGACTAGCGGGATCCGGGGAGCTGTTTTTT. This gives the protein CASSSGLAGSGELFF. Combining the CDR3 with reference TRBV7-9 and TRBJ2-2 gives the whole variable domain DTGVSQNPRHKITKRGQNVTFRCDPISEHNRLYWYRQTLGQGPEFLTYFQNEAQLEKSRLLSDRFSAERPKGSFSTLEIQRTEQGDSAMYLCASSSGLAGSGELFFGEGSRLTVL.

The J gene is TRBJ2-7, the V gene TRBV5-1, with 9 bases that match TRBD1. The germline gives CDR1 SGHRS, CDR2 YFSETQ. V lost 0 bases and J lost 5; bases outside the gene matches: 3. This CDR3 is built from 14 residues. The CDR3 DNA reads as TGCGCCAGCAGCTTGGGGGACAGGGCCAACGAGCAGTACTTC. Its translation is CASSLGDRANEQYF. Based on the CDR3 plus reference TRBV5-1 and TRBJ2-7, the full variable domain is KAGVTQTPRYLIKTRGQQVTLSCSPISGHRSVSWYQQTPGQGLQFLFEYFSETQRNKGNFPGRFSGRQFSNSRSEMNVSTLELGDSALYLCASSLGDRANEQYFGPGTRLTVT.